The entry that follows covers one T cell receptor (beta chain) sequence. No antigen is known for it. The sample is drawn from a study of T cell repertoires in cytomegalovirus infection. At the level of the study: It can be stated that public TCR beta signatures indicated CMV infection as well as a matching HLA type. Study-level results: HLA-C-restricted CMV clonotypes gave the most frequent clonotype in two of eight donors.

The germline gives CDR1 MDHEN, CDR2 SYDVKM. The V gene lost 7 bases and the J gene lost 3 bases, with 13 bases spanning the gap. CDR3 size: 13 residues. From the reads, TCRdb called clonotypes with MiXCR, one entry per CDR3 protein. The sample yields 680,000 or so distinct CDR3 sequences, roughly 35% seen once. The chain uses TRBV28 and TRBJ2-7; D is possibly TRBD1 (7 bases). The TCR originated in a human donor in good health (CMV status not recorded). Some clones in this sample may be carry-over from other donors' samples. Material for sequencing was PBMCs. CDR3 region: CASKGQGGYEQYF. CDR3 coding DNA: TGTGCCAGCAAAGGGCAGGGGGGCTACGAGCAGTACTTC.